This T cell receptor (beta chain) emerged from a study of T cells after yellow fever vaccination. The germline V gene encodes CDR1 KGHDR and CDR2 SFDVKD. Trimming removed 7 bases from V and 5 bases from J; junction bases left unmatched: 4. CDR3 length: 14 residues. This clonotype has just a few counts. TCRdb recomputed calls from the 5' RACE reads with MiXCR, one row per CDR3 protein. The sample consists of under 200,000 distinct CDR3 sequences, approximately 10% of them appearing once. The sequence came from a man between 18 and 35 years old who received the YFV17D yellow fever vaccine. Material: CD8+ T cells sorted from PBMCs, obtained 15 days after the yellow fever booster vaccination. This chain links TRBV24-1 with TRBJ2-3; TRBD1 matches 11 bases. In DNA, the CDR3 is TGTGCCACCAGGGACAGGGGGCTAGAAGATACGCAGTATTTT. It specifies CATRDRGLEDTQYF.